This TCR beta chain comes out of a study of regulatory T cells in long-lasting Graves disease. Findings of the study overall: A reduction in accuracy may have resulted from the small sample size. Persistent Graves' cases showed lower TCR diversity than newly diagnosed cases. Gene preferences differed: TRBV28, TRBJ1-2, TRBJ2-5 in persistent cases.

The CDR3 sequence is 11 residues long. Trimming removed 7 bases at V and 5 bases at J, with 7 bases between. Germline CDR1 and CDR2: KGHDR and SFDVKD. The time point denotes: newly diagnosed GD, antithyroid drugs for less than 3 months. Following extraction of RNA from PBMCs, that RNA was used to make the TCR library. Building the TCR beta libraries relied on iRepertoire HTBI primers, and CDR3 regions underwent Arm-PCR. TCRdb fed the multiplex PCR reads into MiXCR, producing one record per CDR3 protein. The table has fewer than 400,000 distinct CDR3 sequences, about 20% seen once. Ten or more counts support this clonotype. Antigen: not known.

Sample: peripheral blood mononuclear cells (PBMCs), taken at new diagnosis, from a patient treated with antithyroid drugs. The TCR comes from a female donor with Graves disease. This chain joins TRBV24-1 and TRBJ2-5; the D call may be TRBD1 or TRBD2 (6 bases each). This chain's CDR3 is CATSGGETQYF. CDR3 nucleotides: TGTGCCACCAGCGGGGGCGAGACCCAGTACTTC.